This T cell receptor beta chain came from a study of blood T cell repertoires in COVID-19. This CDR3 has 13 amino acids. Germline V CDR1 and CDR2: SGHDT, YYEEEE. Deletions cut 6 bases from V and 6 bases from J, with 13 bases between. Sequencing was performed with immunoSEQ multiplex PCR; in TCRdb, only in-frame clones are kept and a portion is missing. The sample lists nearly 350,000 clones; about 89% were seen once. The sample comprised peripheral blood. This chain joins TRBV5-6 and TRBJ1-5, with D maybe TRBD1 (5 bases). The TCR sequence derives from a woman aged 45 to 65 with COVID-19, enrolled during active disease. The CDR3 is CASTVGGGQPQHF. DNA of the CDR3: TGTGCCAGCACAGTGGGGGGAGGTCAGCCCCAGCATTTT. Full variable domain (rest looked up from reference TRBV5-6 and TRBJ1-5): DAGVTQSPTHLIKTRGQQVTLRCSPKSGHDTVSWYQQALGQGPQFIFQYYEEEERQRGNFPDRFSGHQFPNYSSELNVNALLLGDSALYLCASTVGGGQPQHFGDGTRLSIL.